The 11 T cell receptor beta chains in this list originate from one sample, sequenced in a study of cytomegalovirus exposure and HLA in healthy donors. 60 Vbeta and 13 Jbeta primers were used in PCR. The repertoire was sequenced with immunoSEQ multiplex PCR; TCRdb's copy has only in-frame clones and lacks some. The repertoire holds approximately 220,000 clones, with roughly 80% as singletons. Sequencing used PBMCs. The receptors derive from a man younger than 45 in good health and CMV-seronegative.

The DNA of the CDR3 is TGTGCCAGCAGCGGGACATTTCAGCCCCAGCATTTT. Its protein is CASSGTFQPQHF. This chain joins TRBV7-2 and TRBJ1-5, with a tentative D call TRBD1 (6 bases). Germline V gives CDR1 SGHTA, CDR2 FQGNSA. V lost 5 bases and J 6 bases, leaving 8 bases between the germline ends. The CDR3 loop spans 12 amino acids.

The gene calls are TRBV5-6 and TRBJ2-1, with 13 nucleotides matching TRBD2. Germline assignment: CDR1 SGHDT and CDR2 YYEEEE. The CDR3 spans 16 residues. V shed 1 base and J 7 bases; nucleotides not matched to a gene: 5. As DNA, the CDR3 is TGTGCCAGCAGCTTGCTTACTAGCGGGGGGGCGAATGAGCAGTTCTTC. Its protein product is CASSLLTSGGANEQFF.

V usage is TRBV5-4 and J usage is TRBJ1-1, with 9 bases fitting TRBD1. Germline CDR1 and CDR2: SGHNT and YYREEE (reference sequence). CDR3 size: 15 residues. Losses at the gene ends were 5 bases for V and 4 bases for J; bases not matched to a gene: 9. The CDR3 loop is CASRAGTGQVTEAFF. The CDR3 DNA sequence: TGTGCCAGCAGGGCCGGGACAGGGCAGGTCACTGAAGCTTTCTTT. The full variable domain, with the rest looked up from reference TRBV5-4 and TRBJ1-1, is ETGVTQSPTHLIKTRGQQVTLRCSSQSGHNTVSWYQQALGQGPQFIFQYYREEENGRGNFPPRFSGLQFPNYSSELNVNALELDDSALYLCASRAGTGQVTEAFFGQGTRLTVV.

The CDR3 loop is CASSPIRSTRGTGANVLTF. CDR3 nucleotides: TGTGCCAGCAGCCCCATCCGCAGCACTAGGGGGACTGGGGCCAACGTCCTGACTTTC. The gene calls are TRBV7-8 and TRBJ2-6; possibly TRBD1 for D (6 bases). CDR3 length: 19 residues. V lost 5 bases and J lost 2, with 22 bases in between. The germline V gene encodes CDR1 SGHVS and CDR2 FQNEAQ.

The V call is TRBV9, the J call TRBJ2-7, with D perhaps matching TRBD1 (8 bases). The CDR3 covers 15 residues. The germline V gene encodes CDR1 SGDLS and CDR2 YYNGEE. The germline V and J ends were trimmed by 4 bases and 0 bases, with 14 bases remaining between them. The CDR3 nucleotides read TGTGCCAGCAGCCAGACAGGGGAGGGCTCCTACGAGCAGTACTTC. Its protein product is CASSQTGEGSYEQYF.

The rearrangement uses TRBV28 and TRBJ2-1; 9 nucleotides match TRBD2. The V gene's germline CDR1 is MDHEN and CDR2 SYDVKM. The CDR3 sequence is 15 residues long. Trimming cost V 6 bases and J 1 base; bases outside gene matches: 4. CDR3 loop: CASRPLAGSYNEQFF. The CDR3 DNA is TGTGCCAGCAGACCTCTAGCGGGGTCCTACAATGAGCAGTTCTTC.

V gene TRBV13 combines with J gene TRBJ1-6, with D unresolved. Germline-derived CDR1 and CDR2 are PRHDT and FYEKMQ (reference sequence). V was shortened by 5 bases and J by 11 bases, with 19 bases between the two germline ends. The CDR3 length is 15 residues. The CDR3 DNA reads as TGTGCCAGCAGCCGTGGCGGGCCGGGAGTCGCACCCCTCCACTTT. The encoded protein is CASSRGGPGVAPLHF.

This chain links TRBV6-5 with TRBJ2-5; 7 bases are a match to TRBD1. CDR1 and CDR2 from the germline V gene are MNHEY and SVGAGI. This CDR3 has 13 residues. The V gene end was trimmed by 6 bases and the J gene end by 4 bases; junction bases not matched to a gene: 5. This chain's CDR3 is CASRSRGRETQYF. The CDR3 DNA is TGTGCCAGCAGATCGAGGGGGCGAGAGACCCAGTACTTC.

This clone was counted a few times. The chain links TRBV28 to TRBJ1-1; 7 bases agree with TRBD1. V dropped 5 bases and J dropped 5; count of bases not matched to a gene: 5. The germline CDR1 and CDR2 sequences are MDHEN and SYDVKM. This CDR3 contains 13 residues. The CDR3 loop is CASSRRGLTEAFF. As DNA, the CDR3 is TGTGCCAGCAGTCGAAGGGGGCTGACTGAAGCTTTCTTT. The full variable domain, with the rest looked up from reference TRBV28 and TRBJ1-1, is DVKVTQSSRYLVKRTGEKVFLECVQDMDHENMFWYRQDPGLGLRLIYFSYDVKMKEKGDIPEGYSVSREKKERFSLILESASTNQTSMYLCASSRRGLTEAFFGQGTRLTVV.

There are a few counts of this clone. This chain connects TRBV7-2 to TRBJ1-5, with D maybe TRBD1 (5 bases). The CDR3 spans 14 residues. The V end was cut by 1 base, the J end by 6 bases, with 10 bases between. CDR1 is SGHTA, CDR2 FQGNSA, per germline. The CDR3 region is CASSLDAGGQPQHF. The CDR3 nucleotides read TGTGCCAGCAGCTTAGACGCCGGGGGTCAGCCCCAGCATTTT.

The chain combines TRBV28 with TRBJ1-2, with D possibly TRBD1 on 6 matching bases. Germline V gene sequence: CDR1 MDHEN, CDR2 SYDVKM. Trimming removed 6 bases from V and 8 bases from J, with 13 bases in between. This CDR3 spans 12 amino acids. Here the CDR3 reads CASRLQGIGYTF. DNA for the CDR3: TGTGCCAGCAGGCTACAGGGCATAGGCTACACCTTC.